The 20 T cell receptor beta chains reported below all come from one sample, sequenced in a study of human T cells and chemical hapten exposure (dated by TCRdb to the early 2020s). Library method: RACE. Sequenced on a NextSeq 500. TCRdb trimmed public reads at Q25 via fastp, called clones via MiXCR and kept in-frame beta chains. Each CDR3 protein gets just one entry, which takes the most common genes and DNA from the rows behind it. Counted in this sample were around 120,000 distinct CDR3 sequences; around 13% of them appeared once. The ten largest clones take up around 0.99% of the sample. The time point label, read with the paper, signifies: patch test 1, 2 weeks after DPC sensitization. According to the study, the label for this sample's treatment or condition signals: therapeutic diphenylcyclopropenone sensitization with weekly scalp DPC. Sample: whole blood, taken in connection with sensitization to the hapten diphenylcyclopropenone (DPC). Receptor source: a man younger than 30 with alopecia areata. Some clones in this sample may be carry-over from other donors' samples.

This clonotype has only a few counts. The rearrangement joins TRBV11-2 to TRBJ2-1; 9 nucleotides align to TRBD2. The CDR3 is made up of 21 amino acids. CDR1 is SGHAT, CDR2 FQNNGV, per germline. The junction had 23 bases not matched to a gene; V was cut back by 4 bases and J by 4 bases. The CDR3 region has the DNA TGTGCCAGCAGCTATATACGAAAAGGGGCTCTAGCGGGGAGAGATTACAATGAGCAGTTCTTC. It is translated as CASSYIRKGALAGRDYNEQFF. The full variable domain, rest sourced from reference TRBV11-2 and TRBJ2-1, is EAGVAQSPRYKIIEKRQSVAFWCNPISGHATLYWYQQILGQGPKLLIQFQNNGVVDDSQLPKDRFSAERLKGVDSTLKIQPAKLEDSAVYLCASSYIRKGALAGRDYNEQFFGPGTRLTVL.

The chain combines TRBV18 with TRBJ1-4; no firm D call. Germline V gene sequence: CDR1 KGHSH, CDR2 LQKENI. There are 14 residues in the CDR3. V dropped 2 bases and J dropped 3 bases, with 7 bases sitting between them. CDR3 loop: CASSPANSNEKLFF. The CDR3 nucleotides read TGTGCCAGCTCACCAGCGAATTCTAATGAAAAACTGTTTTTT. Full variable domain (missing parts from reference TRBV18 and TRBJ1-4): NAGVMQNPRHLVRRRGQEARLRCSPMKGHSHVYWYRQLPEEGLKFMVYLQKENIIDESGMPKERFSAEFPKEGPSILRIQQVVRGDSAAYFCASSPANSNEKLFFGSGTQLSVL.

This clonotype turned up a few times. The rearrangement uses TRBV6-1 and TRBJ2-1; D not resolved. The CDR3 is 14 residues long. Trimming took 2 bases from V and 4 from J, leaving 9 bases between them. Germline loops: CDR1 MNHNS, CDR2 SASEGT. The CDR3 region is CASSEWRQYNEQFF. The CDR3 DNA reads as TGTGCCAGCAGTGAATGGAGACAATACAATGAGCAGTTCTTC.

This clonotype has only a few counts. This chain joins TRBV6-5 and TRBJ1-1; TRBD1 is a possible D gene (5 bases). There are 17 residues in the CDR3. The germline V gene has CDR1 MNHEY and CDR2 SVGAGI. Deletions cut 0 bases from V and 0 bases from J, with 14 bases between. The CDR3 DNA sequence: TGTGCCAGCAGTTACTCACCCATAGGGGCGGTGAACACTGAAGCTTTCTTT. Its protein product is CASSYSPIGAVNTEAFF.

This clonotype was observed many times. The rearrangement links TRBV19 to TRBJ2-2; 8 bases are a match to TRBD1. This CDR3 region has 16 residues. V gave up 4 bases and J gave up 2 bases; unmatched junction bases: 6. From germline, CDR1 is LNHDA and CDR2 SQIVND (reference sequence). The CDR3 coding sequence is TGTGCCAGTAGTACCCCCGGGACAGGAAACACCGGGGAGCTGTTTTTT. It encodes CASSTPGTGNTGELFF.

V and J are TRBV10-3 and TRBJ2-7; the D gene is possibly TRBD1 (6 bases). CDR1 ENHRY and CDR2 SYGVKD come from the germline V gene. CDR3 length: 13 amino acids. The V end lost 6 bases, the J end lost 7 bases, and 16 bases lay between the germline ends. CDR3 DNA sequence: TGTGCCATCAGCGACAGGACTCTCGGAGAGCAGTACGTC. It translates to CAISDRTLGEQYV.

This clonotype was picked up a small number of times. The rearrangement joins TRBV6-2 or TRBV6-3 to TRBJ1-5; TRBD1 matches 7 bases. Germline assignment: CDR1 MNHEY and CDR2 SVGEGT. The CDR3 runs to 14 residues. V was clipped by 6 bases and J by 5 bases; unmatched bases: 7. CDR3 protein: CASRPGTDHQPQHF. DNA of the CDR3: TGTGCCAGCAGACCCGGGACAGATCATCAGCCCCAGCATTTT.

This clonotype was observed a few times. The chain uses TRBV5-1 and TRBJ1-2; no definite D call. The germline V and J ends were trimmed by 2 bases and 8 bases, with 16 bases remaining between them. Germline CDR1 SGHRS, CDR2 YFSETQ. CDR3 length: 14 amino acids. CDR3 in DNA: TGCGCCAGCAGCTTTACGGACGCCGGAGCGGGCTACACCTTC. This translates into CASSFTDAGAGYTF.

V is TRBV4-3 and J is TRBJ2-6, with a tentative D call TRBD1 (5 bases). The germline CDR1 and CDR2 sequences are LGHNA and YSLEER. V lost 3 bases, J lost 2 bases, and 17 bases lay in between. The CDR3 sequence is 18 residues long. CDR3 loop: CASSHQAQGLTGANVLTF. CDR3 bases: TGCGCCAGCAGCCACCAAGCTCAGGGTCTTACTGGGGCCAACGTCCTGACTTTC.

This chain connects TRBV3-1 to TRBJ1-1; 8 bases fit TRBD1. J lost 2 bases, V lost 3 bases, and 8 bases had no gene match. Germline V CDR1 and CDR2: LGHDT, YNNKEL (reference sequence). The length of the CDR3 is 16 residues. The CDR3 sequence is CASSQARTGPNTEAFF. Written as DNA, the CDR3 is TGTGCCAGCAGCCAGGCTCGGACAGGGCCCAACACTGAAGCTTTCTTT.

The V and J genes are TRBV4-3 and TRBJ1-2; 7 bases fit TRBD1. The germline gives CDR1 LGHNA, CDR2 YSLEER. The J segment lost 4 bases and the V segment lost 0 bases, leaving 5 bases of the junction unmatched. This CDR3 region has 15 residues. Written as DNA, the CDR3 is TGCGCCAGCAGCCAAGAGCGCAGGGGGGCCTATGGCTACACCTTC. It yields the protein CASSQERRGAYGYTF.

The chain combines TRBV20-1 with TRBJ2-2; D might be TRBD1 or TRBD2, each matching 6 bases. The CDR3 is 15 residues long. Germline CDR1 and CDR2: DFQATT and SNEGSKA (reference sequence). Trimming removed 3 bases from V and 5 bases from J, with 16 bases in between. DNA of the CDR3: TGCAGTGCTAGTCTATCCGGGGGCATAACCGGGGAGCTGTTTTTT. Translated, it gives CSASLSGGITGELFF.

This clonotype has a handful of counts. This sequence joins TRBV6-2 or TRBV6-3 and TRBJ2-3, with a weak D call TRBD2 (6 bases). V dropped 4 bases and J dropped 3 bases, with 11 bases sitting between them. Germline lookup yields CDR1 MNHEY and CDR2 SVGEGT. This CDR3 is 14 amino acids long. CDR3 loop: CASSWDSLTDTQYF. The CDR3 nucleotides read TGTGCCAGCAGTTGGGACTCCTTAACAGATACGCAGTATTTT.

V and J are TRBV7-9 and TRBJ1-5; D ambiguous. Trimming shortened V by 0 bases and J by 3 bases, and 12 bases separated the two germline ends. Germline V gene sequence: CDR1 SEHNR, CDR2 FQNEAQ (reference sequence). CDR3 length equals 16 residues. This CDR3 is CASSLAVGLINQPQHF. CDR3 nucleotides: TGTGCCAGCAGCTTAGCTGTCGGACTTATCAATCAGCCCCAGCATTTT.

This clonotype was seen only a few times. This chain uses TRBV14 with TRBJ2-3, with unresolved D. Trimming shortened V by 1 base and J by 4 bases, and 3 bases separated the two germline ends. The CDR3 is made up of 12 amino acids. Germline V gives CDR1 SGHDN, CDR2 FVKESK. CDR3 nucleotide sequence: TGTGCCAGCAGCCAAGGACCAGATACGCAGTATTTT. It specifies CASSQGPDTQYF.

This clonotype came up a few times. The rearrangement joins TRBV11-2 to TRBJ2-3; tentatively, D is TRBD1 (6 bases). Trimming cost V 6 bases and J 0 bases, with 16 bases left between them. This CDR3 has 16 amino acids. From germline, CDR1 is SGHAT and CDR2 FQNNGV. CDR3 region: CASRQKTGTSTDTQYF. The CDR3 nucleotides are TGTGCCAGCAGACAAAAGACAGGAACTAGCACAGATACGCAGTATTTT.

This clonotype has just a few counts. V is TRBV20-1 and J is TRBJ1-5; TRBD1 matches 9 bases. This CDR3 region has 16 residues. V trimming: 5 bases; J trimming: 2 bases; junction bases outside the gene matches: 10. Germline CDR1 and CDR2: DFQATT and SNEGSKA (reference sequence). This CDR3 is CSARDRDGVGNQPQHF. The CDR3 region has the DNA TGCAGTGCTCGGGACAGGGATGGGGTAGGCAATCAGCCCCAGCATTTT.

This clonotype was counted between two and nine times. CDR3 nucleotides: TGTGCCAGCAGTGTAGACGGGGACACAGATACGCAGTATTTT. This sequence encodes CASSVDGDTDTQYF. This chain links TRBV6-4 with TRBJ2-3; weak D call: TRBD2 (5 bases). Trimming removed 4 bases from V and 2 bases from J, with 10 bases in between. The CDR3 runs 14 residues. The germline CDR1 and CDR2 sequences are MRHNA and SNTAGT.

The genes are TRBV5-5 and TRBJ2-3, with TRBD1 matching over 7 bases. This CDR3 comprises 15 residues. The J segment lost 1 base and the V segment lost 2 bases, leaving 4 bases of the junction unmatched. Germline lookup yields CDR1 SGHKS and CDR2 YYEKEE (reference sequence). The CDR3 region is CASSFPGTGTDTQYF. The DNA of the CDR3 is TGTGCCAGCAGCTTCCCTGGGACAGGCACAGATACGCAGTATTTT. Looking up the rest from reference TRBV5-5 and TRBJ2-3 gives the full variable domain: DAGVTQSPTHLIKTRGQQVTLRCSPISGHKSVSWYQQVLGQGPQFIFQYYEKEERGRGNFPDRFSARQFPNYSSELNVNALLLGDSALYLCASSFPGTGTDTQYFGPGTRLTVL.

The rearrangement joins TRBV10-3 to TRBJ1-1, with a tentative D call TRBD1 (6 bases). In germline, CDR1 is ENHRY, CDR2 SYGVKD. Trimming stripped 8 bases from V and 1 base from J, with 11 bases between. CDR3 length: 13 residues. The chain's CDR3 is CAIRSDRNTEAFF. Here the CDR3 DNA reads TGTGCCATCCGATCGGACAGGAACACTGAAGCTTTCTTT.